This entry is about one T cell receptor (beta chain). Germline CDR1 is MNHEY and CDR2 is SVGAGI. The CDR3 is 16 amino acids. V dropped 0 bases and J dropped 3 bases, with 14 bases sitting between them. These data originate in a study of blood T cell repertoires in COVID-19. Study background: Samples taken during acute and convalescent COVID-19 were collected in the United States, Italy and Spain. From T cells, B-cell-depleted T cells, or PBMCs came the material, which was cDNA or gDNA.

Original data processing: How many nucleated cells were present was estimated from reference gene primer amplification. This table comes from immunoSEQ multiplex PCR, and its TCRdb copy is limited to in-frame clones, with some not included. The DNA was the basis for D and trimming; V, J and clone size are from that table. The data show approximately 100,000 clones, with roughly 90% seen just once and roughly 3.6% held by the top ten. The chain couples TRBV6-5 to TRBJ1-1; D is possibly TRBD1 (5 bases). Sequencing was carried out using peripheral blood. The sequence was obtained from an older woman with acute or convalescent COVID-19. The DNA of the CDR3 is TGTGCCAGCAGTTACTCGCGGGGGGGAGGGTACACTGAAGCTTTCTTT. It translates to CASSYSRGGGYTEAFF.